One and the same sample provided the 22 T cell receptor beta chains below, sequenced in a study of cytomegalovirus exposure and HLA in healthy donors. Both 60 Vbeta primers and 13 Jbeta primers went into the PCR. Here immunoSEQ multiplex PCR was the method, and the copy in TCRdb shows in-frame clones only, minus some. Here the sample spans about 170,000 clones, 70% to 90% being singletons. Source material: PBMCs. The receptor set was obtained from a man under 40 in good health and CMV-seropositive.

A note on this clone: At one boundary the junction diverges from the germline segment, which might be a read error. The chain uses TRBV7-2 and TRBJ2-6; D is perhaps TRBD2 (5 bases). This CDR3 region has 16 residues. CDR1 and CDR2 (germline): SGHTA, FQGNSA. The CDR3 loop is CASSQDAGSGANVLTF. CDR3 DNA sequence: TGCGCCAGCAGCCAAGATGCGGGCTCTGGGGCCAACGTCCTGACTTTC.

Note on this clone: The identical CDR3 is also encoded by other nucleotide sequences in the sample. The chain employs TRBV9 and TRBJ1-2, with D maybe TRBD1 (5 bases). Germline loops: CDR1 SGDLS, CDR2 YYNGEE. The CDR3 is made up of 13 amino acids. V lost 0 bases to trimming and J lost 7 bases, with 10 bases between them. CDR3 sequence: CASSVAGYGGYTF. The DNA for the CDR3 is TGTGCCAGCAGCGTAGCAGGGTACGGTGGCTACACCTTC.

CDR3 bases: TGTGCCAGCAGTTACCCCGGGACACCTAGGACTAGCGGGAGCTCCTACGAGCAGTACTTC. As protein: CASSYPGTPRTSGSSYEQYF. V and J are TRBV2 and TRBJ2-7; TRBD2 matches 13 bases. V trimming: 5 bases; J trimming: 0 bases; junction bases outside the gene matches: 16. This CDR3 has 20 residues. Looked up from germline, CDR1 is SNHLY and CDR2 is FYNNEI.

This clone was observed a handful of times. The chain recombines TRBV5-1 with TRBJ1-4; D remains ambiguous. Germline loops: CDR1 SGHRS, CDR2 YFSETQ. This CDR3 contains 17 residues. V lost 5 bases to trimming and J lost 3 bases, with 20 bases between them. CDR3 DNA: TGCGCCAGCAGGCTGGGCACCGCCCCGGGAGCTAATGAAAAACTGTTTTTT. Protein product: CASRLGTAPGANEKLFF.

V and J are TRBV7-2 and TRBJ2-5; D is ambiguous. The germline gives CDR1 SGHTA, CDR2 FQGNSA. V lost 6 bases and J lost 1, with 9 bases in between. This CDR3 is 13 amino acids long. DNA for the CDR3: TGTGCCAGCAGTAACCCGGGCCAAGAGACCCAGTACTTC. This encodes CASSNPGQETQYF.

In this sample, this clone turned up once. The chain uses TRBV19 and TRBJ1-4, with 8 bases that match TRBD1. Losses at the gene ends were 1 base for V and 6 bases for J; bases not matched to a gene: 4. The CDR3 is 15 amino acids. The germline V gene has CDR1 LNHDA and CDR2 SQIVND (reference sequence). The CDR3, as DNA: TGTGCCAGTAGTATAGCCGGGACAGGCGATGAAAAACTGTTTTTT. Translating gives CASSIAGTGDEKLFF.

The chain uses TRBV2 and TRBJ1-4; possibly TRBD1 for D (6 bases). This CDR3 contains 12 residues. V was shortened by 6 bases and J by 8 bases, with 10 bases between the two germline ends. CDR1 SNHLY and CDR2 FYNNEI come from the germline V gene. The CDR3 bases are TGTGCCAGCAGCTTTCAGGGGGAAAAACTGTTTTTT. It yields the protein CASSFQGEKLFF.

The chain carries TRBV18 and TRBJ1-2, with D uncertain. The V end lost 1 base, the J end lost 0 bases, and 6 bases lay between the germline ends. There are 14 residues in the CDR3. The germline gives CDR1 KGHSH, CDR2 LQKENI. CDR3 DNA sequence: TGTGCCAGCTCACCACAGCGCCCTAACTATGGCTACACCTTC. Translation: CASSPQRPNYGYTF.

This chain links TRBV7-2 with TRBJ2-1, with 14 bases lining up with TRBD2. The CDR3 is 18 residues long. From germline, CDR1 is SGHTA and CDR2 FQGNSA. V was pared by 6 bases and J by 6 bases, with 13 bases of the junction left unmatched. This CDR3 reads CASSPRPGLAGEGNEQFF. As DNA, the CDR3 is TGTGCCAGCAGTCCCCGCCCGGGACTAGCGGGAGAAGGCAATGAGCAGTTCTTC.

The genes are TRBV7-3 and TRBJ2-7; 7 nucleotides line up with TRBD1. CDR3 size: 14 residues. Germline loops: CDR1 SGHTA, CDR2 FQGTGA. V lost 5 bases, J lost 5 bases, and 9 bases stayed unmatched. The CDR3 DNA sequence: TGTGCCAGCAGCCTTCGACAGGGTCGGAACGAGCAGTACGTC. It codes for CASSLRQGRNEQYV.

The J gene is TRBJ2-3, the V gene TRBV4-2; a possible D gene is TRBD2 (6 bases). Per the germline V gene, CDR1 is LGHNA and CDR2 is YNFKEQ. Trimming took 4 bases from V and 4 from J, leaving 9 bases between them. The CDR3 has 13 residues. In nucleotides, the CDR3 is TGTGCCAGCAGCCCCTGGAGGGCAGATACGCAGTATTTT. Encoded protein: CASSPWRADTQYF.

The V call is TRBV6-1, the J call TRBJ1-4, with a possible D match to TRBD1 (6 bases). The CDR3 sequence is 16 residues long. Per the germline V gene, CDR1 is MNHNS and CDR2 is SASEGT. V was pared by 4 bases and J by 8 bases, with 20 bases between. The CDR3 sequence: CASSANRQGPREKLFF. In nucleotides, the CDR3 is TGTGCCAGCAGTGCCAATCGTCAGGGGCCAAGGGAAAAACTGTTTTTT.

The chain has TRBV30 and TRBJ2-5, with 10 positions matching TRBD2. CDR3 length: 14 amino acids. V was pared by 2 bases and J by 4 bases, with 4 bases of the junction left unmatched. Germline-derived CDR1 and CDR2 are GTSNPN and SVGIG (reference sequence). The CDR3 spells CAWSISGGGETQYF. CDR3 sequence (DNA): TGTGCCTGGAGTATCAGCGGGGGGGGAGAGACCCAGTACTTC.

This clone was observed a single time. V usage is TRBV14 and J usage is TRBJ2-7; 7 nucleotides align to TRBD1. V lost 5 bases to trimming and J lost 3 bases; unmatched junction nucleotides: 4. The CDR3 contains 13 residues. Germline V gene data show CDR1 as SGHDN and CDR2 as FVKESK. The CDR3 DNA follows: TGTGCCAGCAGCTACGACAGGGTCTACGAGCAGTACTTC. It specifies CASSYDRVYEQYF.

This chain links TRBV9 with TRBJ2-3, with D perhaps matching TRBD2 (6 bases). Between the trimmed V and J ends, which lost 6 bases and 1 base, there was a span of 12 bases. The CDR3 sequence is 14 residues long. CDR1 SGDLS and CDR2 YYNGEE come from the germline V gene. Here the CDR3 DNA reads TGTGCCAGCACACCACGCGGGGGCACAGATACGCAGTATTTT. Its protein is CASTPRGGTDTQYF.

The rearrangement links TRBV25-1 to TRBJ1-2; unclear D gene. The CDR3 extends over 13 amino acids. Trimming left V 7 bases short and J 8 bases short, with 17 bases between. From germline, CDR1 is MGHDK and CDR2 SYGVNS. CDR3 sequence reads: CASTKTTESGYTF. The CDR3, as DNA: TGTGCCAGCACTAAGACCACAGAATCCGGCTACACCTTC.

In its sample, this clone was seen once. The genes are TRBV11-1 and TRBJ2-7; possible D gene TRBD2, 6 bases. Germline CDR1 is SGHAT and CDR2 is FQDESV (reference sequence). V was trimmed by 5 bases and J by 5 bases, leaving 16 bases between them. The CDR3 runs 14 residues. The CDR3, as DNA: TGTGCCAGCAGCCGACTAGAATGGGGGGACGAGCAGTACGTC. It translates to CASSRLEWGDEQYV.

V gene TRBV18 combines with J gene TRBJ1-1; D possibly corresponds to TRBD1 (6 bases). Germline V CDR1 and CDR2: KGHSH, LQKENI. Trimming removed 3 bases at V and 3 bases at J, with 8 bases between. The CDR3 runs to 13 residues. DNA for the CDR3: TGTGCCAGCTCACCCCAGGGGTACACTGAAGCTTTCTTT. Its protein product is CASSPQGYTEAFF.

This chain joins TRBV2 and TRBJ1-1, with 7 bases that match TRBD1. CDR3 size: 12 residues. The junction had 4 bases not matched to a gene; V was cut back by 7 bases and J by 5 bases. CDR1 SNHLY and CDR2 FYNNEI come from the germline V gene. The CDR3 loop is CASTIQGTEAFF. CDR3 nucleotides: TGTGCCAGCACGATACAGGGGACTGAAGCTTTCTTT.

The CDR3 spells CASSLAAQRGPYTGELFF. CDR3 in DNA: TGTGCCAGCAGCTTAGCGGCCCAGCGGGGCCCGTACACCGGGGAGCTGTTTTTT. V gene TRBV11-3 combines with J gene TRBJ2-2; 7 bases fit TRBD2. The CDR3 runs to 18 residues. The J segment lost 3 bases and the V segment lost 1 base, leaving 11 bases of the junction unmatched. Germline CDR1 is SGHNT and CDR2 is YENEEA.

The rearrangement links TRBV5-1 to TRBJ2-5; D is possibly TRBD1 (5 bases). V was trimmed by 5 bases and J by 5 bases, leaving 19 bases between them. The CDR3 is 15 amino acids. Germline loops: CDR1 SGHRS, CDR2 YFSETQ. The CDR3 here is CASSPLPSQGETQYF. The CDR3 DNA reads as TGCGCCAGCAGTCCTCTTCCCTCGCAGGGCGAGACCCAGTACTTC.

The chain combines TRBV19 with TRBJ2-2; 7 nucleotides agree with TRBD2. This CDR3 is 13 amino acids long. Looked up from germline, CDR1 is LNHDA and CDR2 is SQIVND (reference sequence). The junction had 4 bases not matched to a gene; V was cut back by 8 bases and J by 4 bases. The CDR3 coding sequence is TGTGCCAGTGGGGGGGGGAGCACCGGGGAGCTGTTTTTT. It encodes CASGGGSTGELFF.